The 26 T cell receptor beta chains below come from one sample, sequenced in a study of T-cell memory formation after mild COVID-19. A single record per CDR3 protein comes from TCRdb applying MiXCR to the 5' RACE reads. This table holds around 300,000 distinct CDR3 sequences, about a sixth found once. The sample taken for sequencing was PBMCs or a T cell subset sorted from them (not recorded which). Receptors were obtained from a man between 18 and 29 years old who had mild COVID-19 (a few samples of this study predate the infection). Cell type and time point are not known.

In this sample, this clonotype turned up a few times. The chain couples TRBV29-1 to TRBJ2-2; 9 bases match TRBD1. CDR3 length: 12 amino acids. The germline gives CDR1 SQVTM, CDR2 ANQGSEA. The J segment lost 7 bases and the V segment lost 6 bases, leaving 3 bases of the junction unmatched. DNA for the CDR3: TGCAGCGTGGGACAGGGAAACGGGGAGCTGTTTTTT. It yields the protein CSVGQGNGELFF.

This chain connects TRBV4-1 to TRBJ1-5; 10 bases map to TRBD1. With 3 bases clipped from V and 7 bases from J, the junction kept 6 bases outside the gene matches. Per the germline V gene, CDR1 is MGHRA and CDR2 is YSYEKL. The CDR3 extends over 15 amino acids. In DNA, the CDR3 is TGCGCCAGCAGCCACGGACAGGGGGTCGGGCAGCCCCAGCATTTT. Protein: CASSHGQGVGQPQHF.

CDR3 in amino acids: CASSGTGENTIYF. CDR3 DNA sequence: TGTGCCAGCAGCGGGACAGGGGAAAACACCATATATTTT. The chain joins TRBV9 to TRBJ1-3; 9 nucleotides align to TRBD1. CDR1 is SGDLS and CDR2 is YYNGEE in the germline V gene. CDR3 length equals 13 residues. V was clipped by 3 bases and J by 6 bases; unmatched bases: 1.

The rearrangement uses TRBV10-3 and TRBJ2-6; tentatively, D is TRBD1 (5 bases). Germline values: CDR1 ENHRY, CDR2 SYGVKD. The CDR3 contains 15 residues. The germline V and J ends were trimmed by 6 bases and 0 bases, with 9 bases remaining between them. CDR3 DNA: TGTGCCATCAGGCCAGGGTCCTCTGGGGCCAACGTCCTGACTTTC. Its protein is CAIRPGSSGANVLTF.

This chain uses TRBV10-3 with TRBJ2-2; 7 nucleotides match TRBD1. V was pared by 4 bases and J by 2 bases, with 7 bases of the junction left unmatched. The V gene's germline CDR1 is ENHRY and CDR2 SYGVKD. This CDR3 is built from 16 residues. This chain's CDR3 is CAISVGTASNTGELFF. CDR3 coding DNA: TGTGCCATCAGTGTCGGGACAGCCTCAAACACCGGGGAGCTGTTTTTT.

This clonotype has a handful of counts. The chain recombines TRBV30 with TRBJ2-7, with 8 bases identical to TRBD1. J lost 5 bases, V lost 2 bases, and 2 bases had no gene match. The CDR3 has 12 residues. Germline CDR1 and CDR2: GTSNPN and SVGIG (reference sequence). Here the CDR3 reads CAWSPTGDEQYF. In nucleotides, the CDR3 is TGTGCCTGGAGTCCGACAGGGGACGAGCAGTACTTC.

This clonotype was counted a few times. V gene TRBV5-4 combines with J gene TRBJ1-5; TRBD1 matches 12 bases. The CDR3 length is 16 residues. V lost 4 bases, J lost 3 bases, and 5 bases stayed unmatched. The V gene's germline CDR1 is SGHNT and CDR2 YYREEE (reference sequence). In nucleotides, the CDR3 is TGTGCCAGCAGCCCGGGACAGGGGGCTAACAATCAGCCCCAGCATTTT. Its translation is CASSPGQGANNQPQHF.

The rearrangement links TRBV20-1 to TRBJ1-5; D uncertain. The CDR3 extends over 15 amino acids. V lost 3 bases, J lost 9 bases, and 21 bases lay in between. Germline V gene lookup returns CDR1 DFQATT and CDR2 SNEGSKA (reference sequence). The chain's CDR3 is CSASRPLGAAGPQHF. The CDR3 nucleotides read TGCAGTGCTAGTCGCCCATTGGGAGCCGCGGGGCCCCAGCATTTT.

This chain connects TRBV7-9 to TRBJ2-1; 14 bases are shared with TRBD2. The CDR3 extends over 19 amino acids. Germline-derived CDR1 and CDR2 are SEHNR and FQNEAQ (reference sequence). J lost 0 bases, V lost 0 bases, and 4 bases had no gene match. CDR3 in amino acids: CASSLASGTSGGSYNEQFF. In nucleotides, the CDR3 is TGTGCCAGCAGCTTAGCTAGCGGGACTAGCGGGGGCTCCTACAATGAGCAGTTCTTC.

This clonotype has a count of ten or more. V and J are TRBV7-9 and TRBJ2-7, with D tentatively TRBD1 (6 bases). The CDR3 loop spans 14 amino acids. Deletions cut 5 bases from V and 2 bases from J, with 13 bases between. Germline loops: CDR1 SEHNR, CDR2 FQNEAQ (reference sequence). Written as DNA, the CDR3 is TGTGCCAGCAGCCCGTGGACAGCTACCTACGAGCAGTACTTC. Translated, it gives CASSPWTATYEQYF.

The genes are TRBV7-2 and TRBJ2-5; D is possibly TRBD1 or TRBD2 (6 bases each). Between the trimmed V and J ends, which lost 2 bases and 5 bases, there was a span of 9 bases. This CDR3 has 13 residues. Germline V gives CDR1 SGHTA, CDR2 FQGNSA. The CDR3: CASSLLGGETQYF. The CDR3 DNA sequence: TGTGCCAGCAGCTTATTAGGGGGGGAGACCCAGTACTTC.

This clonotype was observed at least ten times. This chain links TRBV10-2 with TRBJ1-3; possible D gene TRBD1, 5 bases. CDR3 size: 14 residues. Germline V gene lookup returns CDR1 WSHSY and CDR2 SAAADI. The V end lost 6 bases, the J end lost 4 bases, and 13 bases lay between the germline ends. Here the CDR3 DNA reads TGCGCCAGCAGGCCCCAGGGAATCGGAAACACCATATATTTT. Translating it yields CASRPQGIGNTIYF.

This clonotype turned up a few times. CDR3 in amino acids: CASSQDLVANQPQHF. For the CDR3, the DNA is TGCGCCAGCAGCCAAGATTTGGTTGCCAATCAGCCCCAGCATTTT. The rearrangement joins TRBV4-3 to TRBJ1-5; D unclear. V was pared by 0 bases and J by 3 bases, with 9 bases between. The germline V gene has CDR1 LGHNA and CDR2 YSLEER. The CDR3 is made up of 15 amino acids.

A few counts support this clonotype. The chain joins TRBV7-2 to TRBJ2-7; a weak D match, TRBD2 (6 bases). The CDR3 spans 13 residues. Trimming took off 1 base at V and 4 bases at J, with 8 bases between the two ends. Germline assignment: CDR1 SGHTA and CDR2 FQGNSA. The CDR3 coding sequence is TGTGCCAGCAGCTTAGGGAGGGAGTACGAGCAGTACTTC. Its translation is CASSLGREYEQYF.

The table lists this clonotype with a count of one. This may arise from a read error, as a much more abundant clone is one base away. The chain employs TRBV7-6 and TRBJ2-2; either TRBD1 or TRBD2 may supply D (5 bases each). This CDR3 comprises 12 residues. Germline V gene lookup returns CDR1 SGHVS and CDR2 FNYEAQ. The V gene lost 6 bases and the J gene lost 5 bases, with 7 bases spanning the gap. CDR3: CASRGETGELFF. The DNA of the CDR3 is TGTGCCAGCAGGGGGGAGACCGGGGAGCTGTTTTTT.

This clonotype occurred many times. The chain joins TRBV7-2 to TRBJ2-3; 12 nucleotides line up with TRBD2. CDR3 length: 16 amino acids. Trimming took 4 bases from V and 2 from J; bases not matched to a gene: 4. Germline V gives CDR1 SGHTA, CDR2 FQGNSA. CDR3 in DNA: TGTGCCAGCAGCTCCCGGACTAGCGGGGCCACAGATACGCAGTATTTT. Translating gives CASSSRTSGATDTQYF.

As DNA, the CDR3 is TGTGCCACCAGTGATGGTCTAGGTGAAGCTTTCTTT. Residues: CATSDGLGEAFF. This chain links TRBV24-1 with TRBJ1-1; D is uncertain. The CDR3 contains 12 residues. Trimming took 3 bases from V and 7 from J, leaving 8 bases between them. Germline-derived CDR1 and CDR2 are KGHDR and SFDVKD.

The gene calls are TRBV7-9 and TRBJ1-6, with D possibly being TRBD1 (6 bases). Trimming removed 2 bases from V and 9 bases from J, with 14 bases in between. This CDR3 has 15 residues. Germline lookup yields CDR1 SEHNR and CDR2 FQNEAQ (reference sequence). This chain's CDR3 is CASSLLQGTGSPLHF. DNA for the CDR3: TGTGCCAGCAGCTTATTGCAGGGGACCGGTTCACCCCTCCACTTT.

This clonotype turned up a few times. The rearrangement joins TRBV30 to TRBJ2-1, with D perhaps TRBD2 (6 bases). The V gene's germline CDR1 is GTSNPN and CDR2 SVGIG (reference sequence). The CDR3 sequence is 14 residues long. V lost 2 bases, J lost 0 bases, and 8 bases lay in between. The CDR3 protein is CAWSPGSSYNEQFF. The CDR3 region has the DNA TGTGCCTGGAGTCCCGGGAGCTCCTACAATGAGCAGTTCTTC.

The sample holds a few counts of this clonotype. The gene calls are TRBV12-3 or TRBV12-4 and TRBJ1-5; tentative D call: TRBD1 (6 bases). The ends were cut back, 0 bases at V and 4 bases at J, with 10 bases in the middle. The CDR3 contains 15 residues. The CDR3 DNA follows: TGTGCCAGCAGTTTAGCGGCAGGGGAGAATCAGCCCCAGCATTTT. Translated, it gives CASSLAAGENQPQHF.

This clonotype was seen a few times. CDR3 residues: CASSPQPQGRAGNTIYF. CDR3 bases: TGCGCCAGCAGCCCACAACCGCAGGGTAGAGCTGGAAACACCATATATTTT. The chain links TRBV5-1 to TRBJ1-3, with a possible D match to TRBD1 (5 bases). CDR3 size: 17 residues. CDR1 SGHRS and CDR2 YFSETQ come from the germline V gene. Trimming left V 4 bases short and J 2 bases short, with 19 bases between.

This clonotype was observed at least ten times. V is TRBV4-2 and J is TRBJ2-3; 10 positions match TRBD2. Unmatched junction bases numbered 1, after V lost 0 bases and J lost 1 base. This CDR3 region has 16 residues. Germline V gene lookup returns CDR1 LGHNA and CDR2 YNFKEQ. DNA for the CDR3: TGTGCCAGCAGCCAAGATCTAGCGGGGGGCACAGATACGCAGTATTTT. Translation: CASSQDLAGGTDTQYF.

The sample holds a few counts of this clonotype. The chain carries TRBV4-2 and TRBJ2-1; TRBD2 might be the D (6 bases). V lost 3 bases and J lost 6, with 9 bases in between. CDR3 length: 13 amino acids. Germline V CDR1 and CDR2: LGHNA, YNFKEQ. Written as DNA, the CDR3 is TGTGCCAGCAGCCATGAGACTAGCAATGAGCAGTTCTTC. Residues: CASSHETSNEQFF.

The chain couples TRBV29-1 to TRBJ2-3; no clear D. The CDR3 extends over 13 amino acids. Germline V gene sequence: CDR1 SQVTM, CDR2 ANQGSEA. The germline V and J ends were trimmed by 3 bases and 0 bases, with 7 bases remaining between them. The CDR3 region is CSVESYSTDTQYF. In DNA form, the CDR3 reads TGCAGCGTTGAGAGTTACAGCACAGATACGCAGTATTTT.

V gene TRBV24-1 combines with J gene TRBJ2-5; tentative D call: TRBD1 (5 bases). Trimming left V 2 bases short and J 12 bases short, with 18 bases between. Germline V lookup: CDR1 KGHDR, CDR2 SFDVKD. The CDR3 sequence is 14 residues long. CDR3 nucleotide sequence: TGTGCCACCAGTGATTCGGTAACGACCTCCAGGGAGTACTTC. Protein: CATSDSVTTSREYF.

This chain connects TRBV6-2 or TRBV6-3 to TRBJ2-2; D perhaps matches TRBD1 (6 bases). The CDR3 loop spans 15 amino acids. Trimming stripped 6 bases from V and 6 bases from J, with 17 bases between. Germline V CDR1 and CDR2: MNHEY, SVGEGT. CDR3 sequence (DNA): TGTGCCAGCAGCTATGGGGGCTTGGAAGCCGGGGAGCTGTTTTTT. Protein sequence: CASSYGGLEAGELFF.